The rows below give T cell receptor beta chains drawn from one sample of a study of blood T cell repertoires in COVID-19. TCRdb keeps only in-frame clones here, not all; method: immunoSEQ multiplex PCR. The sample lists over 200,000 clones, about nine tenths seen once, with less than 3.5% in the top ten. Specimen: peripheral blood. The receptors originated from a woman aged 55-75 years with acute or convalescent COVID-19. Each CDR3 is given with its conserved first and last residue. The D gene is left open where the match is weak. Expanded clones are given a class, and other clones once, few, many or no size at all.

D gene,J gene,clone size,V gene,CDR3 DNA,CDR3 protein
TRBD1,TRBJ1-6,few,TRBV18,TGTGCCAGCTCACGTAACCGGGACAGGGGGAGTAATTCACCCCTCCACTTT,CASSRNRDRGSNSPLHF
NA,TRBJ1-1,once,TRBV5-1,TGCGCCAGCAGCTTGGCGAGCGTCAACACTGAAGCTTTCTTT,CASSLASVNTEAFF
NA,TRBJ1-1,NA,TRBV4-2,TGTGCCAGCAGCCCAGGTTCCATGCTGGCTGAAGCTTTCTTT,CASSPGSMLAEAFF
NA,TRBJ1-1,NA,TRBV21-1,TGTGCCAGTAGACCAGGTTGCAGCCTGAACACTGAAGCTTTCTTT,CASRPGCSLNTEAFF
NA,TRBJ2-7,once,TRBV15,TGTGCCACCAGCCCGAGCCCGGAGTCCTACGAGCAGTACTTC,CATSPSPESYEQYF
TRBD1,TRBJ1-6,NA,TRBV4-1,TGCGCCAGCAGCCAAGTTCTGGACAGGATAACACCCCTCCACTTT,CASSQVLDRITPLHF
TRBD1,TRBJ1-5,NA,TRBV14,TGTGCCAGCAGCCAAGGTACAGGGGCGGTTAACTTCTATGGCAATCAGCCCCAGCATTTT,CASSQGTGAVNFYGNQPQHF
TRBD1,TRBJ1-2,NA,TRBV2,TGTGCCAGCAGTACCGACAGGGGTTTCGGGGGCTACACCTTC,CASSTDRGFGGYTF
TRBD1,TRBJ1-5,NA,TRBV10-3,TGTGCCATCAGCACAGGGGACGCTCAGCCCCAGCATTTT,CAISTGDAQPQHF
NA,TRBJ1-6,NA,TRBV6-5,TGTGCCACTCAACAGACAGGATCGTTGAATTCACCCCTCCACTTT,CATQQTGSLNSPLHF
NA,TRBJ1-6,NA,TRBV7-6,TGTGCCAGCAGCCCCGCCGGGAGCCTAACTAATTCACCCCTCCACTTT,CASSPAGSLTNSPLHF
NA,TRBJ1-2,NA,TRBV19,TGTGCCAGTAATCCGGACGGAGGGGGCTACACCTTC,CASNPDGGGYTF
TRBD1,TRBJ1-2,once,TRBV19,TGTGCCAGTAGTATAGGGACAGGGGCCCGGGATGGCTACACCTTC,CASSIGTGARDGYTF
TRBD2,TRBJ2-7,few,TRBV9,TGTGCCAGCAGCGTAGGGGGACTAGCGGACAGATACGAGCAGTACTTC,CASSVGGLADRYEQYF
NA,TRBJ2-3,NA,TRBV2,TGTGCCAGCACCAGGTCCTTCACAGATACGCAGTATTTT,CASTRSFTDTQYF
NA,TRBJ2-7,NA,TRBV7-8,TGTGCCAGCAGCTACGGGACACAGGACGAGCAGTACTTC,CASSYGTQDEQYF
TRBD1,TRBJ2-3,NA,TRBV4-1,TGCGCCAGCAGGGACAGGGGGCGCACAGATACGCAGTATTTT,CASRDRGRTDTQYF
NA,TRBJ1-4,NA,TRBV30,TGTGCCCAAAATTCCGGGGGTGAAAAACTGTTTTTT,CAQNSGGEKLFF
NA,TRBJ2-7,NA,TRBV6-2/TRBV6-3,TGTGCCAGCAGTTACCAACAGGGACCCTACGAGCAGTACTTC,CASSYQQGPYEQYF
TRBD2,TRBJ2-1,NA,TRBV4-2,TGTGCCAGCAGCCAGACTCTAGCGGGAGGGAATGAGCAGTTCTTC,CASSQTLAGGNEQFF
TRBD1,TRBJ1-4,NA,TRBV20-1,TGCAGTGCTAGTAGGGGCTCGACAGGGGTAGCTAATGAAAAACTGTTTTTT,CSASRGSTGVANEKLFF
TRBD1,TRBJ1-2,NA,TRBV18,TGTGCCAGCGTCACCACGTCCGACAGGGGGCTGGAAGGCTACACCTTC,CASVTTSDRGLEGYTF
NA,TRBJ2-5,NA,TRBV5-4,TGTGCCAGCAGCTTTTCACCTAGGGAGACCCAGTACTTC,CASSFSPRETQYF
NA,TRBJ1-2,NA,TRBV28,TGTGCCAGCAGTAAGCGCTATGGCTACACCTTC,CASSKRYGYTF
NA,TRBJ2-3,NA,TRBV28,TGTGCCAGCAGTGCCGGGGGATCAGATACGCAGTATTTT,CASSAGGSDTQYF
NA,TRBJ1-6,NA,TRBV18,TGTGCCAGCTCACCAGGAGGAGGGAGAAATTCACCCCTCCACTTT,CASSPGGGRNSPLHF
NA,TRBJ2-1,NA,TRBV3-1/TRBV3-2,TGTGCCAGCAGCCAAGAACTAGTGGCCTACAATGAGCAGTTCTTC,CASSQELVAYNEQFF
NA,TRBJ2-7,NA,TRBV5-1,TGCGCCAGCAGCTTGGATTATAGAACCGACTACGAGCAGTACTTC,CASSLDYRTDYEQYF
TRBD2,TRBJ2-7,NA,TRBV9,TGTGCCAGCAGCGTAGTTGGAGTGGCGGGAGTAACCGAGCAGTACTTC,CASSVVGVAGVTEQYF
TRBD2,TRBJ2-5,NA,TRBV28,TGTGCCAGCAGTTTGGGGGGGGACGTCGAGACCCAGTACTTC,CASSLGGDVETQYF
TRBD1,TRBJ2-7,once,TRBV6-5,TGTGCCAGCAGAAACTCGGGACAGGTCGGCCACGAGCAGTACTTC,CASRNSGQVGHEQYF
NA,TRBJ1-5,NA,TRBV11-3,TGTGCCAGCAGCTTAGCGGGTGGGTATAGCAATCAGCCCCAGCATTTT,CASSLAGGYSNQPQHF
TRBD1,TRBJ1-2,NA,TRBV7-9,TGTGCCAGCAGCTTACCGGAGCCGACAGGGGGCTCCTATGGCTACACCTTC,CASSLPEPTGGSYGYTF
NA,TRBJ2-1,NA,TRBV28,TGTGCCAGCAGTACCCGGCGTTCACGAAACAGTGAGCAGTTCTTC,CASSTRRSRNSEQFF
TRBD1,TRBJ1-4,few,TRBV7-6,TGTGCCAGCAGCCTTGCCGGGACAGGGGGTGAAAAACTGTTTTTT,CASSLAGTGGEKLFF
TRBD1,TRBJ2-3,NA,TRBV6-5,TGTGCCAGCAGTTCGGGACAGCAAATCACAGATACGCAGTATTTT,CASSSGQQITDTQYF
NA,TRBJ1-2,NA,TRBV5-1,TGCGCCAGCAGCTTGGAACAGGGAAACTATGGCTACACCTTC,CASSLEQGNYGYTF
TRBD2,TRBJ2-1,NA,TRBV30,TGTGCCTGGAGTGTCCTCCCTGGGACTAGGAGAGGGCCTGGGCTTAATGAGCAGTTCTTC,CAWSVLPGTRRGPGLNEQFF
TRBD1,TRBJ2-3,NA,TRBV19,TGTGCCAGTAGCCGCAGTGCAGGGGGATCAACAGATACGCAGTATTTT,CASSRSAGGSTDTQYF
TRBD2,TRBJ2-1,NA,TRBV19,TGTGCCAGTAGTATAGAAGCGGGATACGCGCAGTTCTTC,CASSIEAGYAQFF
TRBD1,TRBJ1-2,NA,TRBV7-2,TGTGCCAGCAGCACTCGGACAGGGGGTCTGGGCTACACCTTC,CASSTRTGGLGYTF
TRBD1,TRBJ1-2,NA,TRBV4-1,TGCGCCAGCACCCCGGGACAGAGGCCCGAATATGGCTACACCTTC,CASTPGQRPEYGYTF
NA,TRBJ2-1,NA,TRBV6-2/TRBV6-3,TGTGCCAGCAGTTATAACTCCTACAATGAGCAGTTCTTC,CASSYNSYNEQFF
NA,TRBJ2-3,NA,TRBV3-1/TRBV3-2,TGTGCCAGCAGCCCCTGGGGGGACTCGAGCACAGATACGCAGTATTTT,CASSPWGDSSTDTQYF
TRBD2,TRBJ2-1,NA,TRBV11-1,TGTGCCAGCAGCTCAAGTAGCGGGAGGTTGAAAAATGAGCAGTTCTTC,CASSSSSGRLKNEQFF
NA,TRBJ2-7,NA,TRBV3-1/TRBV3-2,TGTGCCAGCAGCCCCGGGGTCGAGCAGTACTTC,CASSPGVEQYF
TRBD1,TRBJ1-5,NA,TRBV6-2/TRBV6-3,TGTGCCAGCAGTTACCCGCCTCGAGGGGGCAGCAATCAGCCCCAGCATTTT,CASSYPPRGGSNQPQHF
NA,TRBJ1-1,NA,TRBV14,TGTGCCAGCAGCCAAAATGTTGTGGCGGGAACTGAAGCTTTCTTT,CASSQNVVAGTEAFF
NA,TRBJ1-2,NA,TRBV14,TGTGCCAGCAGCCAAGAACAGACCAACTATGGCTACACCTTC,CASSQEQTNYGYTF
TRBD2,TRBJ2-1,NA,TRBV15,TGTGCCACCAGCAGGGGGGGACTAGCAGATTCCTACAATGAGCAGTTCTTC,CATSRGGLADSYNEQFF